The 5 T cell receptor beta chains below all came from one sample that was sequenced in a study of T cells in localized non-small cell lung cancer (dated by TCRdb to 2020 to 2022). Libraries were made using the immunoSEQ multiplex PCR assay. TCRdb re-hosts the immuneACCESS table, in-frame sequences only. Its copies lack some clones; in the studies checked, an unresolved V gene accounts for under half of them, and the cause for the rest is not known. For this sample the table gives around 64,000 clones, of which around 90% were detected only once. 22% of the sample is taken by the ten largest. Sequenced here: peripheral blood, sampled before any cancer treatment. These receptor sequences come from a man between 35 and 75 years old with stage I squamous cell lung carcinoma.

The V and J genes are TRBV27 and TRBJ1-5; D gene ambiguous. There are 14 residues in the CDR3. The V and J ends lost 3 bases and 5 bases respectively, with 11 bases between them. Germline V gene sequence: CDR1 MNHEY, CDR2 SMNVEV (reference sequence). The CDR3 is CASSLYSLHQPQHF. The DNA for the CDR3 is TGTGCCAGCAGTTTGTACAGTCTCCATCAGCCCCAGCATTTT.

The V gene is TRBV7-2, the J gene TRBJ2-5; weak D call: TRBD2 (6 bases). This CDR3 region has 16 residues. Trimming removed 5 bases at V and 6 bases at J, with 22 bases between. Germline V gene lookup returns CDR1 SGHTA and CDR2 FQGNSA. Here the CDR3 DNA reads TGTGCCAGCAGCCCCTTAGGGGAGGCAGGGTCGAAGACCCAGTACTTC. The encoded protein is CASSPLGEAGSKTQYF. Using reference TRBV7-2 and TRBJ2-5 for the parts outside the CDR3, the full variable domain is GAGVSQSPSNKVTEKGKDVELRCDPISGHTALYWYRQSLGQGLEFLIYFQGNSAPDKSGLPSDRFSAERTGGSVSTLTIQRTQQEDSAVYLCASSPLGEAGSKTQYFGPGTRLLVL.

The chain couples TRBV5-4 to TRBJ2-5, with TRBD2 identical over 14 bases. The V gene's germline CDR1 is SGHNT and CDR2 YYREEE (reference sequence). The CDR3 contains 17 residues. J was trimmed by 5 bases and V by 3 bases; bases with no gene match: 9. This CDR3 is CASSSGTSGRSLETQYF. The CDR3 nucleotides read TGTGCCAGCAGCTCAGGGACTAGCGGGAGATCTCTGGAGACCCAGTACTTC.

A single count supports this clone. The CDR3 DNA is TGCGCCAGCAGCCAAGATACGGGCAGGGTCAAAGCTTTCTTT. Translated, it gives CASSQDTGRVKAFF. The rearrangement links TRBV4-3 to TRBJ1-1, with a weak D call TRBD1 (5 bases). V was shortened by 0 bases and J by 9 bases, with 14 bases between the two germline ends. Germline assignment: CDR1 LGHNA and CDR2 YSLEER. The CDR3 is 14 amino acids.

The chain recombines TRBV23-1 with TRBJ2-7; D possibly corresponds to TRBD1 (6 bases). TRBV23-1 is recorded as an ORF, its role being uncertain. The CDR3 loop spans 16 amino acids. The V end lost 0 bases, the J end lost 5 bases, and 17 bases lay between the germline ends. CDR3 sequence reads: CASSQSSESRGNEQYF. In DNA form, the CDR3 reads TGCGCCAGCAGTCAATCGAGTGAGTCCAGGGGCAACGAGCAGTACTTC.